The 10 T cell receptor beta chains below come from one sample, sequenced in a study of lymphopenia after photon versus proton radiotherapy. This table comes from immunoSEQ multiplex PCR, and its TCRdb copy is limited to in-frame clones, with some not included. The sample yields 150,000 to 200,000 clones, approximately 91% seen once. This specimen was peripheral blood, taken from a patient treated with photon-based radiotherapy. The receptors were gathered from a man in his fifties with gastric cancer.

This chain joins TRBV5-1 and TRBJ1-3, with D unclear. Germline V gene lookup returns CDR1 SGHRS and CDR2 YFSETQ. The CDR3 has 14 amino acids. Trimming shortened V by 0 bases and J by 2 bases, and 6 bases separated the two germline ends. The CDR3 nucleotides are TGCGCCAGCAGCTTGGGGGCCGCTGGAAACACCATATATTTT. This translates into CASSLGAAGNTIYF.

The CDR3 reads CASSGDRGHEQYF. The CDR3 DNA sequence: TGTGCCAGCAGCGGGGACAGGGGCCACGAGCAGTACTTC. The V call is TRBV7-9, the J call TRBJ2-7; TRBD1 aligns across 10 bases. CDR3 size: 13 residues. The trim removed 5 bases at V and 5 bases at J, leaving 3 bases unmatched. CDR1 is SEHNR and CDR2 is FQNEAQ in the germline V gene (reference sequence). Drawing the rest from reference TRBV7-9 and TRBJ2-7, the complete variable domain is DTGVSQNPRHKITKRGQNVTFRCDPISEHNRLYWYRQTLGQGPEFLTYFQNEAQLEKSRLLSDRFSAERPKGSFSTLEIQRTEQGDSAMYLCASSGDRGHEQYFGPGTRLTVT.

CDR3 region: CASSLVLLAEHTDTQYF. The DNA of the CDR3 is TGCGCCAGCAGCTTGGTTTTGCTAGCGGAGCACACAGATACGCAGTATTTT. The chain links TRBV5-1 to TRBJ2-3; 7 positions match TRBD2. The ends lost 0 bases at V and 2 bases at J; junction bases unmatched: 9. Germline CDR1 SGHRS, CDR2 YFSETQ. This CDR3 is 17 amino acids long.

The rearrangement uses TRBV20-1 and TRBJ2-6; D not certain. V was pared by 7 bases and J by 6 bases, with 7 bases between. This CDR3 contains 11 residues. Germline values: CDR1 DFQATT, CDR2 SNEGSKA (reference sequence). The chain's CDR3 is CSGLEANVLTF. Written as DNA, the CDR3 is TGCAGTGGTTTGGAGGCCAACGTCCTGACTTTC.

CDR3 in amino acids: CASSPADATNYGYTF. The CDR3 DNA sequence: TGTGCCAGCAGCCCGGCAGACGCGACTAACTATGGCTACACCTTC. The chain joins TRBV4-2 to TRBJ1-2; no clear D gene. This CDR3 is built from 15 residues. The V end was cut by 4 bases, the J end by 0 bases, with 12 bases between. Looked up from germline, CDR1 is LGHNA and CDR2 is YNFKEQ.

The V and J genes are TRBV7-9 and TRBJ2-7; 9 bases map to TRBD2. The trim removed 0 bases at V and 4 bases at J, leaving 4 bases unmatched. Germline V gives CDR1 SEHNR, CDR2 FQNEAQ (reference sequence). The length of the CDR3 is 15 residues. CDR3 protein: CASSLALTSGYEQYF. The CDR3, as DNA: TGTGCCAGCAGCTTAGCTTTGACTAGCGGTTACGAGCAGTACTTC.

This chain's CDR3 is CASSLRREYEQYF. CDR3 DNA sequence: TGCGCCAGCAGCCTGCGTAGGGAGTACGAGCAGTACTTC. This chain links TRBV5-1 with TRBJ2-7, with D possibly matching TRBD2 (5 bases). The CDR3 runs to 13 residues. Trimming took off 4 bases at V and 4 bases at J, with 12 bases between the two ends. Germline CDR1 and CDR2: SGHRS and YFSETQ.

This rearrangement joins TRBV30 to TRBJ2-5; 7 bases fit TRBD1. The CDR3 is made up of 14 amino acids. J lost 7 bases, V lost 3 bases, and 11 bases had no gene match. Germline CDR1 and CDR2: GTSNPN and SVGIG (reference sequence). The CDR3 is CAWRLTGDGGTQYF. The CDR3 DNA sequence: TGTGCCTGGAGACTAACAGGGGATGGGGGGACCCAGTACTTC.

This clone appeared once. This chain joins TRBV5-4 and TRBJ2-7, with D unresolved. Trimming shortened V by 5 bases and J by 3 bases, and 15 bases separated the two germline ends. The CDR3 spans 14 residues. The germline CDR1 and CDR2 sequences are SGHNT and YYREEE (reference sequence). CDR3 nucleotide sequence: TGTGCCAGCAGTCTCCGTTCGCGGAACTACGAGCAGTACTTC. This encodes CASSLRSRNYEQYF.

This clone has only one observation. The chain has TRBV10-1 and TRBJ2-7; 7 nucleotides line up with TRBD2. This CDR3 comprises 12 residues. J lost 5 bases, V lost 7 bases, and 5 bases had no gene match. The germline CDR1 and CDR2 sequences are WNHNN and SYGVQD (reference sequence). CDR3 bases: TGCGCCAGCAACTCGGGAGGCCACGAGCAGTACTTC. This encodes CASNSGGHEQYF.